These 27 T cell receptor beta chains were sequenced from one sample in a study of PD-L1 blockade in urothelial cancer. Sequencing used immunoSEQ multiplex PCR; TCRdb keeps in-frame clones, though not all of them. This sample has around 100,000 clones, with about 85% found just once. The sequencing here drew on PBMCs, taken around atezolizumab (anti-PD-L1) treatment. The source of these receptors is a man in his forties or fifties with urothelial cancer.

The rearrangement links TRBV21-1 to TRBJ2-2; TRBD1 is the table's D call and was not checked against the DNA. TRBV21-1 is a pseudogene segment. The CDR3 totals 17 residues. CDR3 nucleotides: TGTGCCAGCAGGAACCGGGACAGGGTGCTGGACACCGGGGAGCTGTTTTTT. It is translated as CASRNRDRVLDTGELFF.

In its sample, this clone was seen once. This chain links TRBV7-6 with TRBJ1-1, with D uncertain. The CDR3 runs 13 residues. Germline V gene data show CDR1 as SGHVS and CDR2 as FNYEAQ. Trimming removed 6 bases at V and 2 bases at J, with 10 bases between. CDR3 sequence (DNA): TGTGCCAGCAGGCGTGGGCCTAACACTGAAGCTTTCTTT. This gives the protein CASRRGPNTEAFF.

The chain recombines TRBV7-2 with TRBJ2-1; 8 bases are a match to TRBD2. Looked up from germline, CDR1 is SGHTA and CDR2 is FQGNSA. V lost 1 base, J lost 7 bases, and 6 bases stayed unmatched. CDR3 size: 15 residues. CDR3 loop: CASSLGGGGKNEQFF. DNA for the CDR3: TGTGCCAGCAGCTTAGGAGGCGGGGGGAAGAATGAGCAGTTCTTC.

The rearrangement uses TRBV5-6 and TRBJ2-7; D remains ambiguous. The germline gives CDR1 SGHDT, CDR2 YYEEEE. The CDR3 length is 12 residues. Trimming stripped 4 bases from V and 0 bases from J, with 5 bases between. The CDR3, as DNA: TGTGCCAGCAGCGAGAGCTCCTACGAGCAGTACTTC. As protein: CASSESSYEQYF.

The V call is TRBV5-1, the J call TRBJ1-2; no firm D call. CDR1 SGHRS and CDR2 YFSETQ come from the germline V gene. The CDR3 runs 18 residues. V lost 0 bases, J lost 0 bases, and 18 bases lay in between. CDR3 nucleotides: TGCGCCAGCAGCTTGGGCCGTTGGGCAGACACCGCTAACTATGGCTACACCTTC. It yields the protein CASSLGRWADTANYGYTF. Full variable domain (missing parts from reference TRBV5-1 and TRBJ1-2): KAGVTQTPRYLIKTRGQQVTLSCSPISGHRSVSWYQQTPGQGLQFLFEYFSETQRNKGNFPGRFSGRQFSNSRSEMNVSTLELGDSALYLCASSLGRWADTANYGYTFGSGTRLTVV.

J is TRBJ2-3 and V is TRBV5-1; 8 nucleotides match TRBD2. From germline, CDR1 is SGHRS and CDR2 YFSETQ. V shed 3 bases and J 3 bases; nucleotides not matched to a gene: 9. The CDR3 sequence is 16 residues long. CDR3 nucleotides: TGCGCCAGCAGCTCCGACGGACTAGCAGGTACAGATACGCAGTATTTT. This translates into CASSSDGLAGTDTQYF.

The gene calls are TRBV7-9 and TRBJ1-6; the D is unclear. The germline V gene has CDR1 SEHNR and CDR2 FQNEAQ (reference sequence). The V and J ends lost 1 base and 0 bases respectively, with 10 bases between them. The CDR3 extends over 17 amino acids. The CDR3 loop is CASSLDLIFSYNSPLHF. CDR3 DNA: TGTGCCAGCAGCTTAGACCTAATCTTCTCCTATAATTCACCCCTCCACTTT.

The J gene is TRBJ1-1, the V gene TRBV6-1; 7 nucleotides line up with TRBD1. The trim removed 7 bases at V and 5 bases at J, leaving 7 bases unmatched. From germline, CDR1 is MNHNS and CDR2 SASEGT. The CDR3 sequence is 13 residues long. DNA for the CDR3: TGTGCCAGCATCCGACAGGGCAGGACTGAAGCTTTCTTT. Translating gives CASIRQGRTEAFF.

This CDR3 reads CASSVDPGTSREQYF. CDR3 coding DNA: TGTGCCAGCAGCGTAGACCCTGGGACTAGCAGGGAGCAGTACTTC. The chain carries TRBV9 and TRBJ2-7; 9 nucleotides agree with TRBD2. Germline CDR1 reads SGDLS; CDR2 reads YYNGEE. The CDR3 covers 15 residues. Trimming at V came to 0 bases and at J to 7 bases, leaving 8 bases not matched to a gene.

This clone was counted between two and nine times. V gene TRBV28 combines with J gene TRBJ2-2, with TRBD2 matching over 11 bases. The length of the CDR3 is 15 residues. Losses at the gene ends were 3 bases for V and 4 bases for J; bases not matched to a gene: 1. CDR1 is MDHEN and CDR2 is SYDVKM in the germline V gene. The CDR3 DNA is TGTGCCAGCAGTTTTAGCGGGAGGGCCACCGGGGAGCTGTTTTTT. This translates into CASSFSGRATGELFF.

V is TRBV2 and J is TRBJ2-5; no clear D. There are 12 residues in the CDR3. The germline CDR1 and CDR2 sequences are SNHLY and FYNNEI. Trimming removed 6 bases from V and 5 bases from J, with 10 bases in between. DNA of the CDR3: TGTGCCAGCAGGGCCCACGGGGAGACCCAGTACTTC. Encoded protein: CASRAHGETQYF. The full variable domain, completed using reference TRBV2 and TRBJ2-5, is EPEVTQTPSHQVTQMGQEVILRCVPISNHLYFYWYRQILGQKVEFLVSFYNNEISEKSEIFDDQFSVERPDGSNFTLKIRSTKLEDSAMYFCASRAHGETQYFGPGTRLLVL.

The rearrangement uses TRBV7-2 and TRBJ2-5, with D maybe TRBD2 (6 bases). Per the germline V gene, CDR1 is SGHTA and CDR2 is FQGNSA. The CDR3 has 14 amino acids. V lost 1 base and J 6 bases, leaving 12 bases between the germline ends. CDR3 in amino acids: CASSLVGGTQTQYF. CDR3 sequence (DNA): TGTGCCAGCAGCTTAGTTGGGGGGACGCAGACCCAGTACTTC. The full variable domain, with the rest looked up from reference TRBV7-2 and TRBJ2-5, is GAGVSQSPSNKVTEKGKDVELRCDPISGHTALYWYRQSLGQGLEFLIYFQGNSAPDKSGLPSDRFSAERTGGSVSTLTIQRTQQEDSAVYLCASSLVGGTQTQYFGPGTRLLVL.

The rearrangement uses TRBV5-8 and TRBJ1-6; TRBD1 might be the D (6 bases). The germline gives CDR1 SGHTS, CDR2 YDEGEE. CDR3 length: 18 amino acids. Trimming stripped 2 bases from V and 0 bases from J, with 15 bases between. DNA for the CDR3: TGTGCCAGCAGCTTCAGGGGCCCGCTTGACTCCTATAATTCACCCCTCCACTTT. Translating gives CASSFRGPLDSYNSPLHF.

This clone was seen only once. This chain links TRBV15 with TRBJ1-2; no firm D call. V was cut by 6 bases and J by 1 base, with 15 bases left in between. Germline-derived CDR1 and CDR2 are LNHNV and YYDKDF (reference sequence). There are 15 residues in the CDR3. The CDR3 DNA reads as TGTGCCACCAGAACTAACACCGGAGGTAACTATGGCTACACCTTC. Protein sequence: CATRTNTGGNYGYTF.

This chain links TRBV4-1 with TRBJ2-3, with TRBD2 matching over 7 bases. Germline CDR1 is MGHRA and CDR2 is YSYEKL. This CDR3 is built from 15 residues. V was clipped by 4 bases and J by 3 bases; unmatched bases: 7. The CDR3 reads CASSPSGYKTDTQYF. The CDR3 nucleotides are TGCGCCAGCAGCCCTAGCGGATACAAGACAGATACGCAGTATTTT.

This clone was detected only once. The CDR3 sequence is CASSTKGLGGETQYF. In nucleotides, the CDR3 is TGTGCCAGCAGTACAAAGGGACTGGGGGGGGAGACCCAGTACTTC. This chain uses TRBV27 with TRBJ2-5; 7 nucleotides agree with TRBD2. The CDR3 totals 15 residues. Germline assignment: CDR1 MNHEY and CDR2 SMNVEV (reference sequence). V was pared by 5 bases and J by 5 bases, with 11 bases of the junction left unmatched.

CDR3 nucleotide sequence: TGTGCCAGCAGCGCACCCTCGGGGGCGGGAGGTGCAGATACGCAGTATTTT. Its protein is CASSAPSGAGGADTQYF. This chain connects TRBV9 to TRBJ2-3; 8 positions agree with TRBD2. Germline-derived CDR1 and CDR2 are SGDLS and YYNGEE. The trim removed 3 bases at V and 4 bases at J, leaving 13 bases unmatched. CDR3 length: 17 residues.

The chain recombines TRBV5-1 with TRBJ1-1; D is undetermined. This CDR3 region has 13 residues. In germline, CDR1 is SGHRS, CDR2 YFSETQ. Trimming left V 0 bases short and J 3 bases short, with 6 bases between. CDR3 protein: CASSLDGDTEAFF. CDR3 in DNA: TGCGCCAGCAGCTTGGACGGAGACACTGAAGCTTTCTTT.

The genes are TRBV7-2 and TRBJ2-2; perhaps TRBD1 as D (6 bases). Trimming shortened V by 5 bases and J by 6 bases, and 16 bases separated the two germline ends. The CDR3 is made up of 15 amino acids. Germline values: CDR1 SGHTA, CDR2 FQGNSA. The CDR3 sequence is CASSVNRVLSGELFF. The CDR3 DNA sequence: TGTGCCAGCAGCGTCAACAGGGTATTGTCCGGGGAGCTGTTTTTT.

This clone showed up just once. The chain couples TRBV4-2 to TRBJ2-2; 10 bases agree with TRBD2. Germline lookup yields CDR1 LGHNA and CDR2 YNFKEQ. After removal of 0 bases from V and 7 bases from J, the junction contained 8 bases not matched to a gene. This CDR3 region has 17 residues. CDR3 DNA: TGTGCCAGCAGCCAAGATCCAGCGGGAGGGGAGATCGGGGAGCTGTTTTTT. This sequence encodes CASSQDPAGGEIGELFF.

The CDR3 DNA is TGTGCCAGCAGTTTATCCAGCGGGAGGGCTTATCCCTACGAGCAGTACTTC. Encoded protein: CASSLSSGRAYPYEQYF. This chain links TRBV28 with TRBJ2-7; 10 nucleotides line up with TRBD2. The CDR3 consists of 17 residues. CDR1 is MDHEN, CDR2 SYDVKM, per germline. J was trimmed by 2 bases and V by 1 base; bases with no gene match: 8.

CDR3 in amino acids: CASSYDRNTEAFF. The CDR3 DNA reads as TGTGCCAGCAGCTACGACAGAAACACTGAAGCTTTCTTT. V usage is TRBV11-3 and J usage is TRBJ1-1; a weak D match, TRBD1 (5 bases). V lost 4 bases to trimming and J lost 2 bases, with 8 bases between them. CDR1 and CDR2 (germline): SGHNT, YENEEA. This CDR3 comprises 13 residues.

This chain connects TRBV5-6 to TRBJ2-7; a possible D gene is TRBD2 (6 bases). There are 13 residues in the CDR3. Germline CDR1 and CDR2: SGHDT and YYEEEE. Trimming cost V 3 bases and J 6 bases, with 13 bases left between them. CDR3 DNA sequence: TGTGCCAGCAGCTGGAGGGTATTCGCCGAGCAGTACTTC. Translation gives CASSWRVFAEQYF. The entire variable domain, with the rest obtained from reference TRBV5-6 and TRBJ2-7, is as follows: DAGVTQSPTHLIKTRGQQVTLRCSPKSGHDTVSWYQQALGQGPQFIFQYYEEEERQRGNFPDRFSGHQFPNYSSELNVNALLLGDSALYLCASSWRVFAEQYFGPGTRLTVT.

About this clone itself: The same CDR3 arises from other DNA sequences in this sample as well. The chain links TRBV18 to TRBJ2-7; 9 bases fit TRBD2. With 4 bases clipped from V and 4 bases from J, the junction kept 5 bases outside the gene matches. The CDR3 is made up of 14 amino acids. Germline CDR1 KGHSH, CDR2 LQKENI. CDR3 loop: CASSLAGGPYEQYF. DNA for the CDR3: TGTGCCAGCTCACTCGCGGGAGGGCCGTACGAGCAGTACTTC.

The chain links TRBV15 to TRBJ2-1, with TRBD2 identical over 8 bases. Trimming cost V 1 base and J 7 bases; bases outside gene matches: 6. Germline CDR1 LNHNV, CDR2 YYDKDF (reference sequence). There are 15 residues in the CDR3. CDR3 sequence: CATSRAGLVENEQFF. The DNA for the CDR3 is TGTGCCACCAGCAGAGCGGGACTAGTTGAGAATGAGCAGTTCTTC.

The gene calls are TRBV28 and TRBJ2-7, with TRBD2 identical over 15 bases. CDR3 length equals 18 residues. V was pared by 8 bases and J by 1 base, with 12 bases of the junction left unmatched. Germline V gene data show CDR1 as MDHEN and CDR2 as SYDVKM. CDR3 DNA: TGTGCCAGCCTTTCAGGAGGGACTAGCGGGAGGAGGTCCTACGAGCAGTACTTC. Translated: CASLSGGTSGRRSYEQYF.

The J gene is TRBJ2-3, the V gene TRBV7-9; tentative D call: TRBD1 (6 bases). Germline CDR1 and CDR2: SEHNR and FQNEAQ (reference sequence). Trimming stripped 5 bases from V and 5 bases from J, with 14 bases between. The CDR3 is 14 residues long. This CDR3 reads CASSRQVSEDTQYF. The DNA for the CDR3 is TGTGCCAGCAGCCGACAGGTCTCTGAAGATACGCAGTATTTT.